This T cell receptor (beta chain) was recovered during a study of PD-1 blockade in classical Hodgkin lymphoma. The ends lost 11 bases at V and 6 bases at J; junction bases unmatched: 10. CDR3 size: 13 residues. The germline V gene encodes CDR1 MNHNY and CDR2 SVGAGI (reference sequence). This clone was observed a handful of times. The antigen is undetermined. With no exception, relapse followed autologous stem cell transplantation in all patients, and brentuximab vedotin exposure varied. Researchers report purifying CD4+ T cells from thawed PBMCs by magnetic negative selection. Points from the study as a whole: TCR diversity rose significantly by C4D1 in CD4+ but not CD8+ cells. It was among complete responders that baseline diversity resembled that of newly diagnosed patients.

Libraries were prepared by immunoSEQ multiplex PCR; TCRdb keeps only in-frame clonotypes and omits some of them. The sample shows nearly 25,000 clones, 84% of them seen only once. The sequence was collected from a human donor with classical Hodgkin lymphoma. This sample comprised CD4+ T cells from blood, obtained at baseline. V usage is TRBV6-6 and J usage is TRBJ1-5, with 7 bases lining up with TRBD1. CDR3 protein: CAGTTGLGQPQHF. DNA for the CDR3: TGTGCCGGCACGACAGGGCTGGGTCAGCCCCAGCATTTT.